Listed here are 8 T cell receptor beta chains from one sample, sequenced in a study of cytomegalovirus exposure and HLA in healthy donors. Only in-frame clones appear in the TCRdb table, and some are missing; sequencing was by immunoSEQ multiplex PCR. The sample lists 65,000 to 70,000 clones; 91% were seen once. The specimen sequenced was PBMCs. These receptors originate from a young man in good health and CMV-seronegative.

The chain employs TRBV28 and TRBJ2-3; D call uncertain. V dropped 4 bases and J dropped 5 bases, with 13 bases sitting between them. CDR1 MDHEN and CDR2 SYDVKM come from the germline V gene. The CDR3 totals 14 residues. The CDR3 DNA reads TGTGCCAGCAGTTCCCTGGTGCGGCTAGATACGCAGTATTTT. Translated: CASSSLVRLDTQYF. The whole variable domain, filled in from reference TRBV28 and TRBJ2-3, reads DVKVTQSSRYLVKRTGEKVFLECVQDMDHENMFWYRQDPGLGLRLIYFSYDVKMKEKGDIPEGYSVSREKKERFSLILESASTNQTSMYLCASSSLVRLDTQYFGPGTRLTVL.

The chain is built from TRBV6-5 and TRBJ2-7, with D maybe TRBD2 (6 bases). The CDR3 is 13 residues long. The ends were cut back, 7 bases at V and 3 bases at J, with 13 bases in the middle. Looked up from germline, CDR1 is MNHEY and CDR2 is SVGAGI. The CDR3 DNA follows: TGTGCCAGCAAAACTAGCACCGACTACGAGCAGTACTTC. Translated, it gives CASKTSTDYEQYF.

The chain has TRBV28 and TRBJ2-7, with 7 bases aligning to TRBD1. The CDR3 runs to 17 residues. Losses at the gene ends were 5 bases for V and 4 bases for J; bases not matched to a gene: 17. The germline V gene encodes CDR1 MDHEN and CDR2 SYDVKM. CDR3 nucleotide sequence: TGTGCCAGCAGTATCGGCGACAGGGTTCGAGGAGAGTACGAGCAGTACTTC. This codes for CASSIGDRVRGEYEQYF.

The V call is TRBV18, the J call TRBJ2-2, with 10 nucleotides matching TRBD2. This CDR3 contains 16 residues. CDR1 and CDR2 from the germline V gene are KGHSH and LQKENI. V was pared by 4 bases and J by 2 bases, with 4 bases of the junction left unmatched. The CDR3 nucleotides read TGTGCCAGCTCACAGGCTAGCGGGAGCAACACCGGGGAGCTGTTTTTT. It specifies CASSQASGSNTGELFF.

The gene calls are TRBV10-3 and TRBJ2-7, with D maybe TRBD2 (6 bases). From germline, CDR1 is ENHRY and CDR2 SYGVKD. Trimming stripped 7 bases from V and 2 bases from J, with 18 bases between. The CDR3 sequence is 15 residues long. The CDR3 bases are TGTGCCATCAAATTGACAGACGGGACTCCCTACGAGCAGTACTTC. Translating it yields CAIKLTDGTPYEQYF.

The genes are TRBV5-1 and TRBJ2-3, with TRBD1 matching over 11 bases. Trimming took 1 base from V and 4 from J; bases not matched to a gene: 5. Germline V gene data show CDR1 as SGHRS and CDR2 as YFSETQ. This CDR3 is 16 amino acids long. The CDR3 sequence: CASSLQGQGASDTQYF. The CDR3 nucleotides read TGCGCCAGCAGCTTGCAAGGACAGGGGGCCTCAGATACGCAGTATTTT. Supplemented by reference TRBV5-1 and TRBJ2-3, the full variable domain reads KAGVTQTPRYLIKTRGQQVTLSCSPISGHRSVSWYQQTPGQGLQFLFEYFSETQRNKGNFPGRFSGRQFSNSRSEMNVSTLELGDSALYLCASSLQGQGASDTQYFGPGTRLTVL.

J is TRBJ2-7 and V is TRBV29-1; 9 bases are shared with TRBD1. The junction had 6 bases not matched to a gene; V was cut back by 4 bases and J by 5 bases. The CDR3 loop spans 13 amino acids. The germline V gene has CDR1 SQVTM and CDR2 ANQGSEA. CDR3 sequence (DNA): TGCAGCGTTGTTAGGACAGGGGTAGACGAGCAGTACTTC. As protein: CSVVRTGVDEQYF.

The V call is TRBV4-3, the J call TRBJ1-2; the D gene is possibly TRBD1 (5 bases). Germline values: CDR1 LGHNA, CDR2 YSLEER. V was pared by 0 bases and J by 4 bases, with 18 bases between. The CDR3 runs to 17 residues. CDR3 amino acids: CASSQEYPDRNGYGYTF. The CDR3 bases are TGCGCCAGCAGCCAAGAATACCCCGACAGAAACGGCTATGGCTACACCTTC.